The 15 T cell receptor beta chains listed next were all sequenced from one sample in a study of blood T cells in healthy people across ages. Using a J-beta primer mix together with a sample-barcoded 5' primer, a second PCR was run for roughly 6 to 11 cycles. One entry per CDR3 protein results from TCRdb running MiXCR on the 5' RACE reads. The top ten clones hold about an eighth of a sample with about a million distinct CDR3 sequences, more than 30% of them seen once. The sequenced sample was blood. These receptors were collected from a man aged 18 to 35 in good health.

The chain couples TRBV20-1 to TRBJ2-1, with 7 positions matching TRBD2. The CDR3 consists of 16 residues. Germline V gives CDR1 DFQATT, CDR2 SNEGSKA (reference sequence). Trimming took 3 bases from V and 9 from J; bases not matched to a gene: 17. The CDR3 loop is CSARDDRGEGKSEQFF. The CDR3 nucleotides are TGCAGTGCTAGGGATGACAGAGGGGAGGGAAAAAGTGAGCAGTTCTTC.

V usage is TRBV2 and J usage is TRBJ2-7; 9 bases fit TRBD1. Germline loops: CDR1 SNHLY, CDR2 FYNNEI. The V gene end was trimmed by 6 bases and the J gene end by 0 bases; junction bases not matched to a gene: 12. The CDR3 loop spans 17 amino acids. The CDR3 DNA reads TGTGCCAGCAGCTATACAGGACAGGGGCAAATCTCCTACGAGCAGTACTTC. This codes for CASSYTGQGQISYEQYF.

This clonotype came up once. The junction does not match germline at one end; this may be a read error. This chain links TRBV2 with TRBJ1-1, with D perhaps matching TRBD1 (5 bases). Germline V gene data show CDR1 as SNHLY and CDR2 as FYNNEI. The CDR3 is made up of 12 amino acids. As DNA, the CDR3 is TGTACCAGCAGCTCTCGGGGGGCTGAAGCTTTCTTT. Protein sequence: CTSSSRGAEAFF.

The chain couples TRBV12-3 or TRBV12-4 to TRBJ1-5; maybe TRBD1 (5 bases). V was cut by 4 bases and J by 6 bases, with 16 bases left in between. CDR3 length: 15 residues. CDR3 nucleotide sequence: TGTGCCAGCAGTTCCGGGGCGGGAAGGGCTCAGCCCCAGCATTTT. Its translation: CASSSGAGRAQPQHF.

The J gene is TRBJ1-2, the V gene TRBV18; maybe TRBD1 (6 bases). This CDR3 spans 15 amino acids. Trimming stripped 6 bases from V and 5 bases from J, with 19 bases between. In germline, CDR1 is KGHSH, CDR2 LQKENI. The DNA of the CDR3 is TGTGCCAGCTCGTCGAGCAAGGACAGCTTATATGGCTACACCTTC. Amino acids: CASSSSKDSLYGYTF.

This chain's CDR3 is CASMDPPNRNEQFF. CDR3 nucleotide sequence: TGTGCCAGCATGGACCCGCCCAACAGGAATGAGCAGTTCTTC. This chain connects TRBV6-1 to TRBJ2-1; a possible D gene is TRBD1 (5 bases). This CDR3 spans 14 amino acids. The V and J ends lost 7 bases and 7 bases respectively, with 17 bases between them. Germline-derived CDR1 and CDR2 are MNHNS and SASEGT.

The chain employs TRBV25-1 and TRBJ2-1, with 7 bases fitting TRBD2. CDR3 length: 14 amino acids. V was clipped by 2 bases and J by 12 bases; unmatched bases: 10. Germline V gives CDR1 MGHDK, CDR2 SYGVNS. As DNA, the CDR3 is TGTGCCAGCAGTGAACTATTGCGGGGGAGTGCGCAGTTCTTC. It codes for CASSELLRGSAQFF.

This rearrangement joins TRBV7-9 to TRBJ2-7; D may be TRBD2 (5 bases). Looked up from germline, CDR1 is SEHNR and CDR2 is FQNEAQ (reference sequence). V lost 1 base and J lost 0, with 16 bases in between. The CDR3 runs to 17 residues. The CDR3 sequence is CASSLGGWFPVSYEQYF. The CDR3, as DNA: TGTGCCAGCAGCTTAGGAGGGTGGTTCCCAGTCTCCTACGAGCAGTACTTC.

This clonotype was recorded a few times. The chain is built from TRBV20-1 and TRBJ1-6; D not resolved. Germline V CDR1 and CDR2: DFQATT, SNEGSKA (reference sequence). V shed 3 bases and J shed 8 bases, with 14 bases lying between them. This CDR3 region has 14 residues. CDR3 nucleotide sequence: TGCAGTGCTAGTTCGCGGCGCTGGGATTCACCCCTCCACTTT. Amino acid sequence: CSASSRRWDSPLHF.

V gene TRBV6-2 or TRBV6-3 combines with J gene TRBJ2-3; D gene unclear. CDR3 length: 18 residues. Trimming stripped 5 bases from V and 4 bases from J, with 25 bases between. Per the germline V gene, CDR1 is MNHEY and CDR2 is SVGEGT. Here the CDR3 DNA reads TGTGCCAGCAGTCTCCCGGCCCTCGGCGCAGACCCCCCAGATACGCAGTATTTT. This sequence encodes CASSLPALGADPPDTQYF.

This clonotype was seen a handful of times. The chain combines TRBV7-9 with TRBJ2-1, with D perhaps matching TRBD2 (7 bases). V was pared by 7 bases and J by 4 bases, with 17 bases between. Germline V gene lookup returns CDR1 SEHNR and CDR2 FQNEAQ (reference sequence). This CDR3 is built from 15 residues. The CDR3 region has the DNA TGTGCCAGCATTCCGTCCGGGGGGCAATACAATGAGCAGTTCTTC. Amino acid sequence: CASIPSGGQYNEQFF.

This clonotype occurred many times. The J gene is TRBJ1-5, the V gene TRBV4-1; D is undetermined. Trimming pared 0 bases from V and 5 bases from J, leaving 17 bases between. Germline V gives CDR1 MGHRA, CDR2 YSYEKL. The CDR3 has 17 residues. CDR3 amino acids: CASSQDMLRPGDQPQHF. CDR3 bases: TGCGCCAGCAGCCAAGATATGTTGAGACCCGGGGATCAGCCCCAGCATTTT.

CDR3 residues: CASSLRPLGTGYLNTGELFF. DNA for the CDR3: TGCGCCAGCAGCCTACGTCCCCTCGGGACAGGGTATTTGAACACCGGGGAGCTGTTTTTT. The V call is TRBV4-1, the J call TRBJ2-2, with 9 bases aligning to TRBD1. This CDR3 spans 20 amino acids. Germline CDR1 MGHRA, CDR2 YSYEKL. The V segment lost 4 bases and the J segment 1 base; nucleotides outside the gene matches: 16.

This chain connects TRBV4-2 to TRBJ2-1; a possible D gene is TRBD1 (6 bases). V lost 6 bases and J lost 4, with 16 bases in between. CDR1 is LGHNA, CDR2 YNFKEQ, per germline. The CDR3 has 15 residues. The CDR3: CASSPSRGRYNEQFF. In nucleotides, the CDR3 is TGTGCCAGCAGTCCCAGTAGGGGGAGATACAATGAGCAGTTCTTC.

The genes are TRBV12-3 or TRBV12-4 and TRBJ2-3, with 9 nucleotides matching TRBD1. This CDR3 contains 16 residues. The junction had 8 bases not matched to a gene; V was cut back by 4 bases and J by 3 bases. The DNA of the CDR3 is TGTGCCAGCAGTTACGGGACAGGGATGGAGACAGATACGCAGTATTTT. The encoded protein is CASSYGTGMETDTQYF.